The 22 T cell receptor beta chains reported below all come from one sample, sequenced in a study of blood T cell repertoires in COVID-19. Method: immunoSEQ multiplex PCR; TCRdb's copy keeps in-frame clones and lacks some. The table shows 350,000 to 400,000 clones, with around 91% occurring only once. Sequenced: PBMCs or T cells enriched from blood (not recorded which). Receptor source: a young man who had recovered from COVID-19.

This clone showed up just a few times. Distinct nucleotide sequences in the sample also encode this CDR3. The J gene is TRBJ1-5, the V gene TRBV30; no definite D call. Germline values: CDR1 GTSNPN, CDR2 SVGIG (reference sequence). Trimming removed 2 bases from V and 2 bases from J, with 7 bases in between. The CDR3 is 13 residues long. CDR3 nucleotide sequence: TGTGCCTGGAGTCTTCAGGGCAATCAGCCCCAGCATTTT. It specifies CAWSLQGNQPQHF.

J is TRBJ2-1 and V is TRBV11-1; TRBD2 is a possible D gene (5 bases). V dropped 1 base and J dropped 7 bases, with 8 bases sitting between them. The length of the CDR3 is 13 residues. Germline loops: CDR1 SGHAT, CDR2 FQDESV (reference sequence). In DNA form, the CDR3 reads TGTGCCAGCAGCTTAGGGAGCGGTAATGAGCAGTTCTTC. Residues: CASSLGSGNEQFF.

The V gene is TRBV3-1 (or the pseudogene TRBV3-2), the J gene TRBJ2-3; a possible D gene is TRBD2 (7 bases). The ends were cut back, 0 bases at V and 4 bases at J, with 14 bases in the middle. Germline V gene sequence: CDR1 LGHDT, CDR2 YNNKEL (reference sequence). CDR3 size: 16 residues. This chain's CDR3 is CASSQDSGGPADTQYF. The CDR3 region has the DNA TGTGCCAGCAGCCAAGATTCGGGGGGCCCTGCAGATACGCAGTATTTT.

This chain joins TRBV27 and TRBJ1-1, with a possible D match to TRBD1 (6 bases). Germline CDR1 reads MNHEY; CDR2 reads SMNVEV (reference sequence). V was trimmed by 8 bases and J by 4 bases, leaving 23 bases between them. This CDR3 contains 16 residues. CDR3 nucleotides: TGTGCCAGCGGCGGTCGGGGGGGCGCGAGGTCCACTGAAGCTTTCTTT. It encodes CASGGRGGARSTEAFF.

The rearrangement joins TRBV5-4 to TRBJ1-2; no clear D gene. The germline gives CDR1 SGHNT, CDR2 YYREEE (reference sequence). Trimming shortened V by 2 bases and J by 8 bases, and 10 bases separated the two germline ends. The CDR3 length is 12 residues. The CDR3 sequence: CASSFSGEGYTF. Here the CDR3 DNA reads TGTGCCAGCAGCTTTTCGGGAGAGGGCTACACCTTC.

J is TRBJ1-3 and V is TRBV9, with TRBD1 as a possible D gene (6 bases). CDR3 length: 16 amino acids. Germline V CDR1 and CDR2: SGDLS, YYNGEE. V was cut by 4 bases and J by 0 bases, with 14 bases left in between. CDR3 nucleotides: TGTGCCAGCAGCCCACAGGGACTAAGCTCTGGAAACACCATATATTTT. Encoded protein: CASSPQGLSSGNTIYF.

The gene calls are TRBV30 and TRBJ1-2; 7 positions agree with TRBD1. Looked up from germline, CDR1 is GTSNPN and CDR2 is SVGIG (reference sequence). Trimming took 1 base from V and 4 from J; bases not matched to a gene: 6. This CDR3 contains 14 residues. DNA of the CDR3: TGTGCCTGGAGTGGCATAGGGGGCGGCTATGGCTACACCTTC. Its translation: CAWSGIGGGYGYTF.

The rearrangement joins TRBV7-3 to TRBJ1-2; 8 bases match TRBD1. With V trimmed by 5 bases and J by 14 bases, 13 bases remained unmatched. This CDR3 is built from 13 residues. Germline-derived CDR1 and CDR2 are SGHTA and FQGTGA. The CDR3 protein is CASSTPGQAGLTF. The CDR3 DNA is TGTGCCAGCAGCACCCCGGGACAGGCGGGGTTGACCTTC.

The rearrangement links TRBV16 to TRBJ1-1; D gene unclear. The CDR3 totals 16 residues. CDR1 and CDR2 (germline): KGHSY, FQNENV. Trimming removed 1 base from V and 3 bases from J, with 15 bases in between. As DNA, the CDR3 is TGTGCCAGCAGCCAATGGGGAGTTTGGGCGGACACTGAAGCTTTCTTT. As protein: CASSQWGVWADTEAFF.

The J gene is TRBJ2-2, the V gene TRBV2; D might be TRBD2 (6 bases). CDR1 and CDR2 from the germline V gene are SNHLY and FYNNEI. The germline V and J ends were trimmed by 9 bases and 6 bases, with 14 bases remaining between them. CDR3 length: 13 amino acids. In nucleotides, the CDR3 is TGTGCCAGTACGGGGGTAGACGCCGGGGAGCTGTTTTTT. As protein: CASTGVDAGELFF.

The V gene is TRBV6-5, the J gene TRBJ2-7; unclear D gene. The CDR3 contains 13 residues. Per the germline V gene, CDR1 is MNHEY and CDR2 is SVGAGI. The V gene lost 3 bases and the J gene lost 3 bases, with 9 bases spanning the gap. The CDR3 reads CASSYSGLYEQYF. The CDR3 DNA is TGTGCCAGCAGTTATTCGGGTCTCTACGAGCAGTACTTC.

V gene TRBV9 combines with J gene TRBJ2-1; 13 bases line up with TRBD2. With 4 bases clipped from V and 6 bases from J, the junction kept 7 bases outside the gene matches. Per germline, CDR1 SGDLS and CDR2 YYNGEE. CDR3 length: 16 amino acids. CDR3 protein: CASSLGLAGVLNEQFF. The CDR3 DNA reads as TGTGCCAGCAGCTTAGGACTAGCGGGGGTTCTCAATGAGCAGTTCTTC. The full variable domain, completed using reference TRBV9 and TRBJ2-1, is DSGVTQTPKHLITATGQRVTLRCSPRSGDLSVYWYQQSLDQGLQFLIQYYNGEERAKGNILERFSAQQFPDLHSELNLSSLELGDSALYFCASSLGLAGVLNEQFFGPGTRLTVL.

The chain joins TRBV5-3 to TRBJ1-1; 10 nucleotides agree with TRBD1. TRBV5-3 carries the ORF label, with uncertain function. With 1 base clipped from V and 4 bases from J, the junction kept 13 bases outside the gene matches. The CDR3 loop spans 18 amino acids. The CDR3 nucleotides are TGTGCCAGAAGCTTGCTGGGACAGGGGTCGTTACGGGGCACTGAAGCTTTCTTT. It yields the protein CARSLLGQGSLRGTEAFF.

The genes are TRBV4-1 and TRBJ2-2; 8 bases are a match to TRBD2. The CDR3 runs to 17 residues. Germline trimming cut 4 bases from V and 4 bases from J; bases unmatched to any gene: 11. Germline CDR1 is MGHRA and CDR2 is YSYEKL. The CDR3 nucleotides read TGCGCCAGCAGCCCCTATACGGCGGGGGGCGGCACCGGGGAGCTGTTTTTT. This gives the protein CASSPYTAGGGTGELFF.

V usage is TRBV19 and J usage is TRBJ1-5; 12 nucleotides match TRBD1. CDR3 length equals 20 residues. V lost 1 base to trimming and J lost 3 bases; unmatched junction nucleotides: 13. Germline CDR1 reads LNHDA; CDR2 reads SQIVND (reference sequence). CDR3 region: CASSIVSQGTGGMTNQPQHF. DNA for the CDR3: TGTGCCAGTAGTATAGTATCCCAGGGGACAGGGGGCATGACCAATCAGCCCCAGCATTTT.

The chain joins TRBV28 to TRBJ1-1; no clear D. Germline V gene data show CDR1 as MDHEN and CDR2 as SYDVKM. There are 15 residues in the CDR3. The ends were cut back, 5 bases at V and 0 bases at J, with 13 bases in the middle. CDR3 nucleotide sequence: TGTGCCAGCAGTCCTCGCCCGGGGATGAACACTGAAGCTTTCTTT. It yields the protein CASSPRPGMNTEAFF.

J is TRBJ2-2 and V is TRBV6-2 or TRBV6-3, with TRBD1 matching over 10 bases. Germline V gives CDR1 MNHEY, CDR2 SVGEGT. The CDR3 covers 16 residues. The junction had 4 bases not matched to a gene; V was cut back by 1 base and J by 5 bases. The CDR3: CASSYFRGQGTGELFF. CDR3 coding DNA: TGTGCCAGCAGTTACTTTCGGGGACAGGGGACCGGGGAGCTGTTTTTT.

The rearrangement links TRBV2 to TRBJ2-5; D possibly corresponds to TRBD2 (5 bases). With 3 bases removed from V and 7 bases from J, the gap between germline ends came to 9 bases. This CDR3 is built from 12 residues. The germline V gene has CDR1 SNHLY and CDR2 FYNNEI. This CDR3 reads CASSDQAGTQYF. The CDR3 nucleotides are TGTGCCAGCAGTGACCAGGCGGGGACCCAGTACTTC. Combining the CDR3 with reference TRBV2 and TRBJ2-5 gives the whole variable domain EPEVTQTPSHQVTQMGQEVILRCVPISNHLYFYWYRQILGQKVEFLVSFYNNEISEKSEIFDDQFSVERPDGSNFTLKIRSTKLEDSAMYFCASSDQAGTQYFGPGTRLLVL.

Only one count was recorded for this clone. V usage is TRBV4-2 and J usage is TRBJ2-7; 14 bases agree with TRBD2. The CDR3 runs to 16 residues. The junction had 4 bases not matched to a gene; V was cut back by 0 bases and J by 6 bases. The germline CDR1 and CDR2 sequences are LGHNA and YNFKEQ. The CDR3 loop reads CASSQDLGLAGGEQYF. The CDR3, as DNA: TGTGCCAGCAGCCAAGATCTTGGACTAGCGGGAGGCGAGCAGTACTTC.

V is TRBV7-9 and J is TRBJ2-1, with 7 bases identical to TRBD2. CDR3 length: 15 amino acids. The germline V gene has CDR1 SEHNR and CDR2 FQNEAQ (reference sequence). V shed 5 bases and J 8 bases; nucleotides not matched to a gene: 12. CDR3 DNA sequence: TGTGCCAGCAGCCCCCGTGGGGGGGTGGCGCATGAGCAGTTCTTC. It translates to CASSPRGGVAHEQFF.

The chain employs TRBV5-4 and TRBJ2-3; 16 bases are a match to TRBD2. CDR1 is SGHNT and CDR2 is YYREEE in the germline V gene (reference sequence). V lost 6 bases and J lost 2; bases outside the gene matches: 6. CDR3 length: 17 amino acids. The CDR3 loop reads CASKGLAGGPDTDTQYF. The CDR3 DNA follows: TGTGCCAGCAAGGGACTAGCGGGAGGGCCCGACACAGATACGCAGTATTTT.

This clone was recorded only once. This chain connects TRBV9 to TRBJ1-1, with D possibly matching TRBD1 (5 bases). V was trimmed by 2 bases and J by 5 bases, leaving 19 bases between them. The CDR3 totals 16 residues. Germline V gene sequence: CDR1 SGDLS, CDR2 YYNGEE. The CDR3 loop reads CASSVLSPEEGTEAFF. The CDR3 DNA reads as TGTGCCAGCAGCGTCCTCTCGCCGGAGGAGGGGACTGAAGCTTTCTTT. Using reference TRBV9 and TRBJ1-1 for the parts outside the CDR3, the full variable domain is DSGVTQTPKHLITATGQRVTLRCSPRSGDLSVYWYQQSLDQGLQFLIQYYNGEERAKGNILERFSAQQFPDLHSELNLSSLELGDSALYFCASSVLSPEEGTEAFFGQGTRLTVV.